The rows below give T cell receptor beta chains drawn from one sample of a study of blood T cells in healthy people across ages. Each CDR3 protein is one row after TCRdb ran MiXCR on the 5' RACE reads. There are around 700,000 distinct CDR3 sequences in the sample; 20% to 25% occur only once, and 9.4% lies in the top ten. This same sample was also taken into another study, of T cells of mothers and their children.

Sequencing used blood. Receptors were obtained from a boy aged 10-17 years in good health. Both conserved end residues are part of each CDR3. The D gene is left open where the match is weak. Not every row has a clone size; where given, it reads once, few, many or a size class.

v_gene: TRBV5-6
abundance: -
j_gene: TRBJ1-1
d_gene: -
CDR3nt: TGTGCCAGCAGCTTCGGACAGATCGACACTGGAGCTTTCTTT
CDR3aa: CASSFGQIDTGAFF

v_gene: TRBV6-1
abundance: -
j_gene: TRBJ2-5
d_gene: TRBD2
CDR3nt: TGTGCCAGCAGCCCCGGGGGACTAGCGGATTCAGGGGAGACCCAGTACTTC
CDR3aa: CASSPGGLADSGETQYF

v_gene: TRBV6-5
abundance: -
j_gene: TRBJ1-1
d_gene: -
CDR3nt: TGTGCCAGCAGTTACAGGGACACGAACACTGAAGCTTTCTTT
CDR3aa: CASSYRDTNTEAFF

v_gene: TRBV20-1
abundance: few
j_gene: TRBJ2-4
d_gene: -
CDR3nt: TGCAGTGCTAGAGATGGGGGCCTAGGGATTCAGTACTTC
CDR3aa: CSARDGGLGIQYF

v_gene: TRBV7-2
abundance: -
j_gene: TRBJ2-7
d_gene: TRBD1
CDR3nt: TGTGCCAGCAGCCCCGAGGCGACAGGGGGATTTCAGCAGTACTTC
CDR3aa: CASSPEATGGFQQYF

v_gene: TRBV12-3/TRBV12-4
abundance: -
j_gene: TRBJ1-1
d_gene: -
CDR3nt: TGTGCCAGCAGTTTAGGGTACAGGGAAACTGAAGCTTTCTTT
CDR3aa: CASSLGYRETEAFF

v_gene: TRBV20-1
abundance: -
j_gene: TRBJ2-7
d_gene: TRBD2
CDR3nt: TGCAGTGCTAGGGGGACTAGTCACGAGCAGTACTTC
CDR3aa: CSARGTSHEQYF

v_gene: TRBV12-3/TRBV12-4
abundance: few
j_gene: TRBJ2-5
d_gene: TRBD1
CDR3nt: TGTGCCAGCAGACGTGGACAGGGCGCCGAGACCCAGTACTTC
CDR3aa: CASRRGQGAETQYF

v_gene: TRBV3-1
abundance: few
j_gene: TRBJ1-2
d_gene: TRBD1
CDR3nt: TGTGCCAGCAGCCCTACCGGGACAGGGGACTATGGCTACACCTTC
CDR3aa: CASSPTGTGDYGYTF

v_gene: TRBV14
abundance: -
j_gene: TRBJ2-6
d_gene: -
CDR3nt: TGTGCCAGCAGGAAGGGGAGCGCTGGGGCCAACGTCCTGACTTTC
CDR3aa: CASRKGSAGANVLTF

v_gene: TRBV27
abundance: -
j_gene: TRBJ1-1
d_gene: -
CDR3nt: TGTGCCAGCACCGGGAGGACTGAAGCTTTCTTT
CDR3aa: CASTGRTEAFF

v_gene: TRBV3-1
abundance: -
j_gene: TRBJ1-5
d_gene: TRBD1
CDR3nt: TGTGCCAGCAGCGGGCGACAGGGGTTGGAGCAGCCCCAGCATTTT
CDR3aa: CASSGRQGLEQPQHF

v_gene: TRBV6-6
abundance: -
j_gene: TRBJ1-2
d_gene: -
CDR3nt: TGTGCCAGCAGTTACTTCCCCGCGGGCTATGGCTACACCTTC
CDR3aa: CASSYFPAGYGYTF

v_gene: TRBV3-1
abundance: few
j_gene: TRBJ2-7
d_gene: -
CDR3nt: TGTGCCAGCAGCCAAGAAAGGATCCCCTACTACTACGAGCAGTACTTC
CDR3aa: CASSQERIPYYYEQYF

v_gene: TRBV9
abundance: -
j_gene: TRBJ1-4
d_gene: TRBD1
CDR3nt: TGTGCCAGCAGCCTCCGGACAGGGGGAGGTGAAAAACTGTTTTTT
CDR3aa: CASSLRTGGGEKLFF

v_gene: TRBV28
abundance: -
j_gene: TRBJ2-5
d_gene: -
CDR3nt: TGTGCCAGCAGTGAGACAGGAGGCGCGCCAGAGACCCAGTACTTC
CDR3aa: CASSETGGAPETQYF

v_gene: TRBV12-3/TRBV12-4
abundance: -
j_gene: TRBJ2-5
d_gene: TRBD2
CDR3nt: TGTGCCAGCAGCACCGAACGACTAGCGGTTGAAGAGACCCAGTACTTC
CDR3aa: CASSTERLAVEETQYF

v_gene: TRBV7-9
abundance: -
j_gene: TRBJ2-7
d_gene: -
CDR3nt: TGTGCCAGCAGTCCACACCCTACGGAGCAGTACTTC
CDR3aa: CASSPHPTEQYF

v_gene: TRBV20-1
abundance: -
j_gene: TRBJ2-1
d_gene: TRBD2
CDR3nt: TGCAGTGCTAAGACTAGCGGGATCTCCTACAATGAGCAGTTCTTC
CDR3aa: CSAKTSGISYNEQFF

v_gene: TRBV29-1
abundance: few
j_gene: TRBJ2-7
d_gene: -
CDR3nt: TGCAGCGTTGAATTAATGGACAGCTACGAGCAGTACTTC
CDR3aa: CSVELMDSYEQYF

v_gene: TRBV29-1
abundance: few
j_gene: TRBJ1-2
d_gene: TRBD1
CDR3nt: TGCAGCGGATGGACAGGGGGCCTCAACTATGGCTACACCTTC
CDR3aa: CSGWTGGLNYGYTF

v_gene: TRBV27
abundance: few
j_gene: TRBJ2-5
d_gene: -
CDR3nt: TGTGCCAGCAGTGGGGGCAAGTACCAAGAGACCCAGTACTTC
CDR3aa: CASSGGKYQETQYF

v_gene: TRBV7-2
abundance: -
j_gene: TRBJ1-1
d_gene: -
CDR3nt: TGTGCCAGCAGGCAGGGAGGTTTAGGCCCTGAAGCTTTCTTT
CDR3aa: CASRQGGLGPEAFF

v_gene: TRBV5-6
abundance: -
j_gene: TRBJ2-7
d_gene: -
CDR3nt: TGTGCCAGCAGCTTTGCAGCAGGGGTTGTCTACGAGCAGTACTTC
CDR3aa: CASSFAAGVVYEQYF

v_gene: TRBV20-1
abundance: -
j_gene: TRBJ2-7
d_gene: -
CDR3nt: TGCAGTGCTAACAGGGAAAGCTCCGAGCAGTACTTC
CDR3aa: CSANRESSEQYF

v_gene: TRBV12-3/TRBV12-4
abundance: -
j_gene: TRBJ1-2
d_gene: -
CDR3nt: TGTGCCAGCAGTCCTCCGGGTCCCCAGGGCTATGGCTACACCTTC
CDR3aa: CASSPPGPQGYGYTF

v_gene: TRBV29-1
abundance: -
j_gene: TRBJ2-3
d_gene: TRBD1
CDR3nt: TGCAGCGTTGTAGGACAGGCCACAGATACGCAGTATTTT
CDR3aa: CSVVGQATDTQYF